The clone carrying this T cell receptor beta chain was seen ten or more times. The antigen is undetermined. The data stem from a study of tumor-infiltrating lymphocytes in primary liver carcinoma. V was trimmed by 3 bases and J by 5 bases, leaving 10 bases between them. Germline V gene data show CDR1 as WSHSY and CDR2 as SAAADI. CDR3 length: 13 residues. Study observations and caveats: Because the samples were bulk unsorted, the study did not compare CD4+ and CD8+ repertoires.

The researchers obtained blood RNA from unsorted whole blood and also extracted germline DNA. Priming with a constant-region primer yielded TCR beta cDNA from about 540 ng total RNA. Slightly modified ARM-PCR with three nested multiplex PCR rounds yielded TCR beta libraries. In the first two PCR rounds, TRBV1-TRBV30 forward primers were paired with a C-beta reverse primer, and each round lasted approximately 9 cycles. Using its own MiXCR run on the multiplex PCR reads, TCRdb lists one record per CDR3 protein. Among about 200,000 distinct CDR3 sequences listed, 65% were seen once. This chain connects TRBV10-2 to TRBJ2-5; D unclear. The TCR originated in a woman aged 55-69 years with primary liver carcinoma and hepatitis B virus infection. The specimen sequenced was peripheral blood. The CDR3 loop is CASSEGARETQYF. CDR3 nucleotide sequence: TGCGCCAGCAGTGAAGGAGCTAGGGAGACCCAGTACTTC.